Only one count was recorded for the clone carrying this T cell receptor (beta chain). The data belong to a study of blood T cell repertoires in COVID-19. Study-level information: The origin of the acute and convalescent COVID-19 samples was the United States, Italy and Spain.

Profiled with immunoSEQ multiplex PCR; TCRdb holds only in-frame clones, not every one. Here the sample spans about 190,000 clones, about 85% being singletons. Trimming took off 3 bases at V and 8 bases at J, with 11 bases between the two ends. Germline-derived CDR1 and CDR2 are MNHEY and SVGAGI. The CDR3 has 13 amino acids. Material for sequencing was peripheral blood. This sequence was found in a woman younger than 45 with active or convalescent COVID-19. The rearrangement uses TRBV6-5 and TRBJ2-1; D gene ambiguous. The DNA of the CDR3 is TGTGCCAGCAGTTATTCTTTTAGATATGAGCAGTTCTTC. It is translated as CASSYSFRYEQFF.